Listed below are T cell receptor beta chains from one sample, sequenced in a study of patients and donors after allogeneic stem cell transplantation. MiXCR, applied by TCRdb to the RT-PCR reads, yields one record per CDR3 protein. The table includes about 15,000 distinct CDR3 sequences, 27% detected once. Sequenced material: blood, either unsorted or a sorted T cell fraction (not recorded which). The origin of the receptors is a human donor who was either an allogeneic HSCT recipient or a stem cell or donor lymphocyte infusion donor (not recorded which). It is not recorded whose cells these are; they may come from a transplant donor. Both conserved end residues are part of each CDR3. Each record gives: CDR3 DNA, CDR3 protein, J gene, D gene, clone size, V gene. D genes are given only for firm matches. The size of a clone is reported for some rows only, either as once, few or many, or as a class for expanded clones.

TGTGCCACCTCCGCGGGGGGGCGCAGGGGCTACACCTTC	CATSAGGRRGYTF	TRBJ1-2	.	.	TRBV6-5
TGCGCCAGCAGCCTACATCCTCAAAGGGGTTATGGCTACACCTTC	CASSLHPQRGYGYTF	TRBJ1-2	.	few	TRBV4-1
TGTGCCATCAGTGGCCCGGACAGCAATCAGCCCCAGCATTTT	CAISGPDSNQPQHF	TRBJ1-5	.	many	TRBV10-3
TGTGCCAGCAGACAGACCGGACGTCTCACCGGGGAGCTGTTTTTT	CASRQTGRLTGELFF	TRBJ2-2	.	.	TRBV12-3/TRBV12-4
TGTGCCAGCAGCTACTACCGGGGCAGGAAGAACACTGAAGCTTTCTTT	CASSYYRGRKNTEAFF	TRBJ1-1	.	few	TRBV7-9
TGCGCCAGCTCGCCACGGCAGGGGGCCTATGGCTACACCTTC	CASSPRQGAYGYTF	TRBJ1-2	TRBD1	few	TRBV4-3
TGCAGTGCTAGTCCATATCAGGGGGCATTAAGTTCACCCCTCCACTTT	CSASPYQGALSSPLHF	TRBJ1-6	TRBD1	few	TRBV20-1
TGTGCCAGCAGTAAAGGGGCGACTAATGAAAAACTGTTTTTT	CASSKGATNEKLFF	TRBJ1-4	.	few	TRBV7-9
TGCGCCAGCAGCCAAGATGGGGGCAGGCCCTATGGCTACACCTTC	CASSQDGGRPYGYTF	TRBJ1-2	.	few	TRBV4-1
TGTGCCAGCAGCTTAGGCCTACGGGACAGGGGGAAAGCTTTCTTT	CASSLGLRDRGKAFF	TRBJ1-1	TRBD1	medium-sized	TRBV13
TGTGCCAGCGAACAGGGGGGTCGTAACACCGGGGAGCTGTTTTTT	CASEQGGRNTGELFF	TRBJ2-2	TRBD1	.	TRBV2
TGTGCCAGCTCACCACCCCCCCTAGGGAACACTGAAGCTTTCTTT	CASSPPPLGNTEAFF	TRBJ1-1	.	few	TRBV18
TGCGCCAGCAGCTTCGACGCTTCTGGAAACACCATATATTTT	CASSFDASGNTIYF	TRBJ1-3	.	.	TRBV5-1
TGCAGTGCTAGAGACAACCTCTTGGGACACATCACCTTC	CSARDNLLGHITF	TRBJ1-2	.	.	TRBV20-1
TGTGCCAGCAGTCCCCACGGGAGAGAGACCCAGTACTTC	CASSPHGRETQYF	TRBJ2-5	.	.	TRBV27
TGCGCCAGCAGCTTAGGACAAGGAGTCCACTATGGCTACACCTTC	CASSLGQGVHYGYTF	TRBJ1-2	.	few	TRBV5-1
TGCGCCAGCAGCCATTGGGTAGCGGGGGGCCAAGAGACCCAGTACTTC	CASSHWVAGGQETQYF	TRBJ2-5	TRBD2	few	TRBV5-1
TGTGCCAGCACCCGGGACGTCTCGGGCACTGAAGCTTTCTTT	CASTRDVSGTEAFF	TRBJ1-1	.	.	TRBV12-3/TRBV12-4
TGTGCCACCAGCAGGGGACAGAACTATGGCTACACCTTC	CATSRGQNYGYTF	TRBJ1-2	TRBD1	few	TRBV15
TGTGCCTGGGGACTAGCCGTAGATACGCAGTATTTT	CAWGLAVDTQYF	TRBJ2-3	TRBD2	.	TRBV30
TGTGCCAGCAGTTATCCGACAGGGGGCACCGGGGAGCTGTTTTTT	CASSYPTGGTGELFF	TRBJ2-2	TRBD1	.	TRBV6-2/TRBV6-3
TGTGCCAGCAGCCGCGTGAGAGTCACTGAAGCTTTCTTT	CASSRVRVTEAFF	TRBJ1-1	.	.	TRBV14
TGCGCCAGCAGCTTGGCCTGGAGGAGTGAAGCTTTCTTT	CASSLAWRSEAFF	TRBJ1-1	.	.	TRBV5-1
TGCGCCAGCAGCCAAGCGGTACGACAGGTTAGAACTAATGAAAAACTGTTTTTT	CASSQAVRQVRTNEKLFF	TRBJ1-4	.	.	TRBV4-1
TGTGCCAGCAGTTTAGAAGGACGGGTTGTCCCTGAAGCTTTCTTT	CASSLEGRVVPEAFF	TRBJ1-1	.	many	TRBV28
TGTGCCAGCTCACCTAACAGTAATTCACCCCTCCACTTT	CASSPNSNSPLHF	TRBJ1-6	.	few	TRBV18
TGTGCCAGCAGTCGCGGGGGGGAGGAGACCCAGTACTTC	CASSRGGEETQYF	TRBJ2-5	TRBD2	.	TRBV6-5
TGCAGCGTTGGTGACTATCAGCCCCAGCATTTT	CSVGDYQPQHF	TRBJ1-5	.	few	TRBV29-1
TGTGCCAGCAGCCAAGATCGAAGAGGGCAGCCCCAGCATTTT	CASSQDRRGQPQHF	TRBJ1-5	.	.	TRBV4-2
TGTGCCAGCAGTGAACGGGGGAATTCACCCCTCCACTTT	CASSERGNSPLHF	TRBJ1-6	.	few	TRBV6-1
TGTGCCACCAGGACTAGCGGGGGAATAGATACGCAGTATTTT	CATRTSGGIDTQYF	TRBJ2-3	TRBD2	.	TRBV24-1
TGTGCCACCAGTCCCAGGTCATGGAATGGCTACACCTTC	CATSPRSWNGYTF	TRBJ1-2	.	few	TRBV24-1
TGCAGTGCCCGTGGACAGCTTTATGGCTACACCTTC	CSARGQLYGYTF	TRBJ1-2	.	few	TRBV20-1
TGTGCCAGCAGTTCTATGGGCACTGAAGCTTTCTTT	CASSSMGTEAFF	TRBJ1-1	.	many	TRBV12-3/TRBV12-4
TGTGCCAGCAGCCAATTTTCGGGCAATGAGCAGTTCTTC	CASSQFSGNEQFF	TRBJ2-1	.	.	TRBV3-1
TGTGCCAGCAGTCCTTACAGGGGAGGTGATGGCTACACCTTC	CASSPYRGGDGYTF	TRBJ1-2	TRBD1	many	TRBV28
TGCAGCGCTGGGAAGGGTTTGGGGGAAAAACTGTTTTTT	CSAGKGLGEKLFF	TRBJ1-4	.	few	TRBV29-1
TGTGCCAGCAGCGTGGTGGGGATCGGGGAGCTGTTTTTT	CASSVVGIGELFF	TRBJ2-2	.	few	TRBV9
TGTGCCAGCAGCGTAGCGGACAGGGGCTATGGCTACACCTTC	CASSVADRGYGYTF	TRBJ1-2	TRBD1	few	TRBV9
TGTGCCTGGACCACGAGGACTGAAGCTTTCTTT	CAWTTRTEAFF	TRBJ1-1	.	.	TRBV30
TGTGCCAGCACCTCCCTCGTGCATGGGCTCAGGCGGAGCACTGAAGCTTTCTTT	CASTSLVHGLRRSTEAFF	TRBJ1-1	.	few	TRBV12-3/TRBV12-4
TGCGCCAGCAGCTTGATTCAAGGCACTGAAGCTTTCTTT	CASSLIQGTEAFF	TRBJ1-1	.	few	TRBV5-1
TGCAGCGCCGGGGACGGTAATGAAAAACTGTTTTTT	CSAGDGNEKLFF	TRBJ1-4	.	medium-sized	TRBV29-1
TGTGCCAGCAGCTTAGCGGCGGACTATGGCTACACCTTC	CASSLAADYGYTF	TRBJ1-2	.	few	TRBV7-9
TGTGCCAGCAGTTTCCCTCTAAACTCCGGCTACACCTTC	CASSFPLNSGYTF	TRBJ1-2	.	many	TRBV12-3/TRBV12-4
TGTGCCAGCAGCGTAACGGGAAACACCATATATTTT	CASSVTGNTIYF	TRBJ1-3	.	.	TRBV9
TGTGCCAGCAGTTTATCACAGGGCCTGAATAGCAATCAGCCCCAGCATTTT	CASSLSQGLNSNQPQHF	TRBJ1-5	.	many	TRBV12-3/TRBV12-4
TGCGCCAGGCCGGGCCGACTCTTTAGCAATCAGCCCCAGCATTTT	CARPGRLFSNQPQHF	TRBJ1-5	.	few	TRBV5-1